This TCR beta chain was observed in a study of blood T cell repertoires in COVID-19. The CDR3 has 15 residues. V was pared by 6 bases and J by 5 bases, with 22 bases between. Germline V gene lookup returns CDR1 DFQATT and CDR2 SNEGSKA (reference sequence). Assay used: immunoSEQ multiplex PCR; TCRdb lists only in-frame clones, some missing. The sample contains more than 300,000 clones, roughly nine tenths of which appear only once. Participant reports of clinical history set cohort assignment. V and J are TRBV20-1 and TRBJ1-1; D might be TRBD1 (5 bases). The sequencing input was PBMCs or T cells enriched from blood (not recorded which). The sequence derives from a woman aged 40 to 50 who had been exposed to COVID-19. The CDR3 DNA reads TGCAGTGCGAGTACTCTTACGGGGGGAACGACTGAAGCTTTCTTT. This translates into CSASTLTGGTTEAFF.